This T cell receptor beta chain was obtained from a study of blood T cells in healthy people across ages. Study-wide results and caveats: A conclusive naive versus antigen-experienced comparison was prevented by the unsorted PBMCs. Estimates of diversity drawn from one million T cells were considered underestimates.

Germline values: CDR1 SEHNR, CDR2 FQNEAQ (reference sequence). CDR3 length: 11 residues. The ends were cut back, 8 bases at V and 7 bases at J, with 8 bases in the middle. This clonotype has a handful of counts. Its target is unknown. The authors ran a second PCR of 7 to 11 cycles using a sample-barcoded 5' primer and a J-beta primer mix. The template-switch adaptor was a 5' adaptor with 12 random nucleotides. It tagged each cDNA molecule. One entry per CDR3 protein, called by TCRdb with MiXCR from the 5' RACE reads. In the table there are around 1,000,000 distinct CDR3 sequences, about 25% of which are singletons. This sample was shared with a second study, whose subject was T cells of mothers and their children.

This clonotype was obtained from a girl aged 2 to 9 in good health. The J gene is TRBJ2-2, the V gene TRBV7-9; the D is unclear. Specimen: blood. The CDR3 here is CASGIGGELFF. The CDR3 DNA follows: TGTGCCAGCGGTATTGGCGGGGAGCTGTTTTTT.